The 21 T cell receptor beta chains presented below share a single source sample, sequenced in a study of T cells in Graves' hyperthyroidism and ophthalmopathy. Amplified regions were TCR beta CDR3 sequences from RNA transcripts. During a first-round RT-PCR of the TCR CDR3, the HTBI primer set was used. In TCRdb, the multiplex PCR reads were re-called with MiXCR into one record per CDR3 protein. The sample has 450,000 to 650,000 distinct CDR3 sequences, more than 13% seen once; the top ten hold roughly 7%. The sample was blood. These receptors all come from a woman under 30 with Graves' ophthalmopathy.

About this clonotype: Since a much larger clone is just one base distant, this may be a read error. The gene calls are TRBV7-2 and TRBJ1-2; 11 bases match TRBD1. Trimming at V came to 7 bases and at J to 4 bases, leaving 5 bases not matched to a gene. Germline V gene data show CDR1 as SGHTA and CDR2 as FQGNSA. The CDR3 consists of 14 residues. In nucleotides, the CDR3 is TGTGCCAGCAACGGACAGGGGGCGAGCTATGGCTACACCTTC. Amino acid sequence: CASNGQGASYGYTF.

V is TRBV5-1 and J is TRBJ1-6; D is ambiguous. The CDR3 has 15 amino acids. The germline V and J ends were trimmed by 1 base and 10 bases, with 15 bases remaining between them. Germline CDR1 is SGHRS and CDR2 is YFSETQ. CDR3 nucleotides: TGCGCCAGCAGCTTGATGGAGGGAAGGGAATCACCCCTCCACTTT. The encoded protein is CASSLMEGRESPLHF.

This clonotype was observed a handful of times. V and J are TRBV19 and TRBJ2-3; TRBD1 matches at 10 bases. Germline values: CDR1 LNHDA, CDR2 SQIVND (reference sequence). The V and J ends lost 7 bases and 6 bases, in that order; junction bases with no gene match: 13. CDR3 length: 16 residues. CDR3 DNA: TGTGCCAGTACCAAGGGGACAGGGGAGAGGAGGGATACGCAGTATTTT. It specifies CASTKGTGERRDTQYF. The full variable domain, rest sourced from reference TRBV19 and TRBJ2-3, is DGGITQSPKYLFRKEGQNVTLSCEQNLNHDAMYWYRQDPGQGLRLIYYSQIVNDFQKGDIAEGYSVSREKKESFPLTVTSAQKNPTAFYLCASTKGTGERRDTQYFGPGTRLTVL.

As to this clonotype: A much larger clonotype is one base distant, so this may be a read error. This chain links TRBV6-2 or TRBV6-3 with TRBJ1-1; D is perhaps TRBD1 (5 bases). The V gene lost 0 bases and the J gene lost 9 bases, with 11 bases spanning the gap. This CDR3 spans 13 amino acids. Germline-derived CDR1 and CDR2 are MNHEY and SVGEGT. The CDR3 spells CASSYSMGGKAFF. Here the CDR3 DNA reads TGTGCCAGCAGTTACTCAATGGGGGGAAAAGCTTTCTTT.

This clonotype was seen more than once but under ten times. Given a much more abundant clone one base away, this may be a read error. Likely a read error: the CDR3 ends without its conserved phenylalanine or tryptophan. This chain uses TRBV7-2 with TRBJ2-1; unclear D gene. The germline V gene has CDR1 SGHTA and CDR2 FQGNSA. V was trimmed by 0 bases and J by 5 bases, leaving 5 bases between them. The CDR3 is made up of 13 amino acids. The CDR3: CASSLARDNEQFS. CDR3 nucleotides: TGTGCCAGCAGCTTAGCTAGAGACAATGAGCAGTTCTCC.

The genes are TRBV30 and TRBJ2-7, with D tentatively TRBD1 or TRBD2 (5 bases each). CDR3 length: 15 amino acids. The V gene lost 3 bases and the J gene lost 0 bases, with 15 bases spanning the gap. Germline CDR1 reads GTSNPN; CDR2 reads SVGIG (reference sequence). The chain's CDR3 is CAWRSWKGSSYEQYF. The CDR3 DNA follows: TGTGCCTGGAGGTCGTGGAAGGGGAGCTCCTACGAGCAGTACTTC.

This clonotype showed up many times. V usage is TRBV28 and J usage is TRBJ2-7; D is uncertain. The CDR3 extends over 14 amino acids. Germline V CDR1 and CDR2: MDHEN, SYDVKM. V was clipped by 7 bases and J by 2 bases, with 15 bases between them. DNA for the CDR3: TGTGCCAGCAAGCACCAGACGGATACCTACGAGCAGTACTTC. It codes for CASKHQTDTYEQYF.

Concerning this clonotype: A much bigger clone sits one base away, suggesting this may be a read error. This chain connects TRBV28 to TRBJ1-2; D might be TRBD1 (5 bases). This CDR3 has 16 residues. The germline gives CDR1 MDHEN, CDR2 SYDVKM. CDR3 sequence reads: CASSYGGPRSNYGFTF. The CDR3 DNA reads as TGTGCCAGCAGTTACGGGGGTCCTCGTTCGAACTATGGCTTCACCTTC.

This clonotype showed up many times. The chain couples TRBV30 to TRBJ1-2; D remains unclear. Germline values: CDR1 GTSNPN, CDR2 SVGIG (reference sequence). The ends were cut back, 2 bases at V and 8 bases at J, with 27 bases in the middle. The length of the CDR3 is 17 residues. The CDR3 DNA reads as TGTGCCTGGAGTATCCCCCGGATGGGCGGTCCCTCTGGAGGCTACACCTTC. Its protein product is CAWSIPRMGGPSGGYTF.

This chain links TRBV20-1 with TRBJ2-5; D ambiguous. The germline V and J ends were trimmed by 0 bases and 2 bases, with 13 bases remaining between them. Germline CDR1 and CDR2: DFQATT and SNEGSKA (reference sequence). This CDR3 is 15 amino acids long. The CDR3 protein is CSARDKDLGQETQYF. CDR3 nucleotides: TGCAGTGCTAGAGATAAGGATTTGGGGCAAGAGACCCAGTACTTC.

This clonotype appeared many times. This chain joins TRBV28 and TRBJ2-7; D is perhaps TRBD1 (6 bases). Germline-derived CDR1 and CDR2 are MDHEN and SYDVKM. V was clipped by 2 bases and J by 0 bases, with 8 bases between them. The CDR3 is 14 residues long. In DNA, the CDR3 is TGTGCCAGCAGTTTAGGGGGCACCTCCTACGAGCAGTACTTC. Protein product: CASSLGGTSYEQYF.

This clonotype was counted many times. The V and J genes are TRBV11-3 and TRBJ2-1, with 7 bases matching TRBD1. Unmatched junction bases numbered 9, after V lost 5 bases and J lost 8 bases. This CDR3 has 14 residues. CDR1 and CDR2 from the germline V gene are SGHNT and YENEEA. CDR3 bases: TGTGCCAGCAGCCTTAGGGGGCCCGCAGATGAGCAGTTCTTC. Protein product: CASSLRGPADEQFF.

This clonotype was seen a few times. This rearrangement joins TRBV4-2 to TRBJ1-2; D remains ambiguous. This CDR3 is 14 amino acids long. V lost 0 bases and J 7 bases, leaving 12 bases between the germline ends. The germline V gene encodes CDR1 LGHNA and CDR2 YNFKEQ. CDR3 DNA sequence: TGTGCCAGCAGCCAAGATGGTCGGAGCCGTGGCTACACCTTC. It encodes CASSQDGRSRGYTF.

This clonotype was picked up a small number of times. The CDR3 DNA follows: TGTGCCACCAGTGATTTCCCATGGGCAGCCACAGATACGCAGTATTTT. Encoded protein: CATSDFPWAATDTQYF. The chain recombines TRBV24-1 with TRBJ2-3; no reliable D call. Germline-derived CDR1 and CDR2 are KGHDR and SFDVKD. The CDR3 length is 16 residues. Trimming shortened V by 1 base and J by 2 bases, and 12 bases separated the two germline ends.

The chain combines TRBV4-1 with TRBJ2-5; D may be TRBD2 (5 bases). Between the trimmed V and J ends, which lost 5 bases and 2 bases, there was a span of 9 bases. This CDR3 has 13 amino acids. From germline, CDR1 is MGHRA and CDR2 YSYEKL. The CDR3 nucleotides are TGCGCCAGCAGCTTACGGACTCAAGAGACCCAGTACTTC. It yields the protein CASSLRTQETQYF.

This clonotype has a count of ten or more. The genes are TRBV5-1 and TRBJ1-6, with unresolved D. With 1 base removed from V and 6 bases from J, the gap between germline ends came to 11 bases. Germline V gene sequence: CDR1 SGHRS, CDR2 YFSETQ. This CDR3 is 15 amino acids long. CDR3 loop: CASSLLGAINSPLHF. The CDR3 DNA reads TGCGCCAGCAGCTTGTTGGGAGCGATTAATTCACCCCTCCACTTT.

V usage is TRBV20-1 and J usage is TRBJ2-5, with a tentative D call TRBD1 (5 bases). V lost 6 bases to trimming and J lost 1 base, with 18 bases between them. Germline V CDR1 and CDR2: DFQATT, SNEGSKA (reference sequence). The CDR3 length is 15 residues. Here the CDR3 reads CSAYAPRAFQETQYF. CDR3 bases: TGCAGTGCCTATGCCCCCAGGGCGTTCCAAGAGACCCAGTACTTC.

The chain employs TRBV5-5 and TRBJ1-2, with D possibly matching TRBD1 (5 bases). V was shortened by 0 bases and J by 3 bases, with 18 bases between the two germline ends. Germline V lookup: CDR1 SGHKS, CDR2 YYEKEE (reference sequence). The CDR3 covers 17 residues. CDR3 region: CASSLGDPGIDDYGYTF. In nucleotides, the CDR3 is TGTGCCAGCAGCTTGGGGGACCCGGGTATTGACGACTATGGCTACACCTTC.

This clonotype was seen at least ten times. This chain links TRBV2 with TRBJ2-7; 9 nucleotides align to TRBD1. This CDR3 has 15 residues. Germline CDR1 and CDR2: SNHLY and FYNNEI. Losses at the gene ends were 4 bases for V and 1 base for J; bases not matched to a gene: 5. The CDR3 loop reads CASSVVGQGSYEQYF. For the CDR3, the DNA is TGTGCCAGCAGTGTAGTGGGACAGGGTTCCTACGAGCAGTACTTC.

At least ten counts were recorded for this clonotype. V usage is TRBV19 and J usage is TRBJ1-1; no clear D gene. Trimming shortened V by 0 bases and J by 1 base, and 9 bases separated the two germline ends. The CDR3 loop spans 15 amino acids. Looked up from germline, CDR1 is LNHDA and CDR2 is SQIVND (reference sequence). The DNA of the CDR3 is TGTGCCAGTAGTATAGACGGACGAAGGAACACTGAAGCTTTCTTT. Protein product: CASSIDGRRNTEAFF.

This clonotype has just a few counts. This sequence joins TRBV4-1 and TRBJ2-1, with 13 bases identical to TRBD2. J gave up 7 bases and V 4 bases, and 7 bases lay outside the gene matches. The CDR3 extends over 16 amino acids. Germline V gives CDR1 MGHRA, CDR2 YSYEKL. CDR3 bases: TGCGCCAGCAGCCTAACGACTAGCGGGAGGATTAATGAGCAGTTCTTC. This sequence encodes CASSLTTSGRINEQFF.